The 11 T cell receptor beta chains below all came from one sample that was sequenced in a study of immune evolution from preneoplasia to lung adenocarcinoma. Produced via immunoSEQ multiplex PCR; TCRdb's table is partial and in-frame only. The data hold around 2,700 clones, with about 83% observed a single time. The sample consisted of FFPE adjacent normal lung tissue. The receptors stem from a person aged 65 to 85 with lung adenocarcinoma.

The V and J genes are TRBV9 and TRBJ2-3; D is perhaps TRBD1 (5 bases). Trimming shortened V by 3 bases and J by 3 bases, and 11 bases separated the two germline ends. This CDR3 is built from 14 residues. Germline CDR1 reads SGDLS; CDR2 reads YYNGEE. The CDR3 DNA reads TGTGCCAGCAGCGCTCGGGCAGGGACAGATACGCAGTATTTT. It yields the protein CASSARAGTDTQYF.

The rearrangement joins TRBV6-1 to TRBJ2-7; TRBD2 might be the D (5 bases). V was pared by 5 bases and J by 3 bases, with 11 bases between. The CDR3 length is 13 residues. Germline V lookup: CDR1 MNHNS, CDR2 SASEGT. This CDR3 reads CASSRTQNYEQYF. DNA for the CDR3: TGTGCCAGCAGTCGGACTCAGAACTACGAGCAGTACTTC.

This chain links TRBV9 with TRBJ2-1; perhaps TRBD2 as D (5 bases). Germline V CDR1 and CDR2: SGDLS, YYNGEE. The CDR3 length is 15 residues. V was pared by 0 bases and J by 6 bases, with 13 bases between. The CDR3 here is CASSVGLSAGNEQFF. As DNA, the CDR3 is TGTGCCAGCAGCGTAGGTCTTAGCGCTGGCAATGAGCAGTTCTTC.

This rearrangement joins TRBV9 to TRBJ2-3; D is unresolved. Germline CDR1 is SGDLS and CDR2 is YYNGEE. The CDR3 is 14 residues long. V was pared by 3 bases and J by 0 bases, with 8 bases between. The chain's CDR3 is CASSDGKSTDTQYF. In DNA, the CDR3 is TGTGCCAGCAGCGATGGAAAGAGCACAGATACGCAGTATTTT.

The CDR3 DNA follows: TGTGCCAGCAGACAAGACAGTAATTCACCCCTCCACTTT. It yields the protein CASRQDSNSPLHF. The chain is built from TRBV7-9 and TRBJ1-6; D may be TRBD1 (5 bases). Deletions cut 6 bases from V and 6 bases from J, with 9 bases between. Germline V lookup: CDR1 SEHNR, CDR2 FQNEAQ (reference sequence). CDR3 length: 13 residues.

The chain carries TRBV28 and TRBJ1-2; D unclear. Trimming took 4 bases from V and 4 from J, leaving 10 bases between them. Germline V gene lookup returns CDR1 MDHEN and CDR2 SYDVKM. This CDR3 has 13 residues. CDR3 coding DNA: TGTGCCAGCAGTTCCCCCAATGGCTATGGCTACACCTTC. Encoded protein: CASSSPNGYGYTF.

The chain has TRBV15 and TRBJ1-5, with TRBD1 matching over 10 bases. Germline V gene lookup returns CDR1 LNHNV and CDR2 YYDKDF (reference sequence). The CDR3 has 20 amino acids. The V segment lost 3 bases and the J segment 1 base; nucleotides outside the gene matches: 15. CDR3 nucleotides: TGTGCCACCAGCAGGGGGGTGATGGACAGGGGGAAAGGGAGCAATCAGCCCCAGCATTTT. This encodes CATSRGVMDRGKGSNQPQHF.

This chain links TRBV6-5 with TRBJ2-1; 7 nucleotides line up with TRBD2. The CDR3 runs 15 residues. V shed 5 bases, J shed 3 bases, and the junction held 7 bases outside the gene matches. CDR1 and CDR2 from the germline V gene are MNHEY and SVGAGI. The CDR3 sequence: CASSRAGKIYNEQFF. CDR3 DNA: TGTGCCAGCAGTAGAGCGGGGAAAATCTACAATGAGCAGTTCTTC.

CDR3 loop: CASGLGSYEQYF. CDR3 DNA sequence: TGTGCCAGCGGCCTCGGTAGCTACGAGCAGTACTTC. The chain uses TRBV14 and TRBJ2-7; D not certain. The CDR3 is 12 residues long. Germline CDR1 reads SGHDN; CDR2 reads FVKESK. The V and J ends lost 8 bases and 3 bases respectively, with 11 bases between them.

The sample holds a few counts of this clone. The chain has TRBV10-3 and TRBJ2-5, with D possibly being TRBD1 or TRBD2 (5 bases each). Germline CDR1 is ENHRY and CDR2 is SYGVKD. The length of the CDR3 is 12 residues. Between the trimmed V and J ends, which lost 8 bases and 4 bases, there was a span of 11 bases. CDR3 in amino acids: CAIGVGTETQYF. DNA of the CDR3: TGTGCCATCGGGGTAGGGACAGAGACCCAGTACTTC.

The rearrangement links TRBV6-5 to TRBJ1-5; 7 nucleotides agree with TRBD1. The CDR3 spans 15 residues. Germline V gene data show CDR1 as MNHEY and CDR2 as SVGAGI. Trimming at V came to 8 bases and at J to 1 base, leaving 8 bases not matched to a gene. The CDR3 region has the DNA TGTGCCAGCTCCCAGGTACAGGGGAGCAATCAGCCCCAGCATTTT. It translates to CASSQVQGSNQPQHF.